This T cell receptor beta chain comes out of a study of OX40 agonist ivuxolimab in advanced cancers. Researchers took blood at baseline, on cycle 4 day 1, and on cycle 7 day 1. This CDR3 spans 16 amino acids. Per germline, CDR1 LGHNA and CDR2 YSLEER. Trimming stripped 0 bases from V and 1 base from J, with 10 bases between. TCRdb keeps only in-frame clones here, not all; method: immunoSEQ multiplex PCR. The sample holds about 68,000 clones; approximately 86% are singletons and the top ten take 2% to 2.5%. The sample was CD4+ or CD8+ T cells sorted from blood, taken in a trial of the OX40 agonist ivuxolimab. This rearrangement joins TRBV4-3 to TRBJ1-3; D remains unclear. The clonotype was recovered from an adult with an advanced solid tumor such as melanoma, head and neck, liver or kidney cancer. In DNA, the CDR3 is TGCGCCAGCAGCCAAGAAGCGACGGGGTCTGGAAACACCATATATTTT. Protein: CASSQEATGSGNTIYF.